Sequencing of this T cell receptor beta chain was carried out in a study of T cells in Graves' hyperthyroidism and ophthalmopathy. CDR3 length: 14 amino acids. Germline V lookup: CDR1 KGHSH, CDR2 LQKENI. V lost 4 bases, J lost 7 bases, and 8 bases stayed unmatched. RNA transcripts yielded amplified TCR beta CDR3 regions. The HTBI primer set served for first-round RT-PCR of the TCR CDR3. In TCRdb, the multiplex PCR reads were re-called with MiXCR into one record per CDR3 protein. The sample shows around 620,000 distinct CDR3 sequences, 13% to 15% of them seen only once. This clonotype came up many times.

The gene calls are TRBV18 and TRBJ1-1; 8 bases match TRBD1. The sequence was collected from a woman younger than 30 with Graves' ophthalmopathy. The sequenced sample consisted of blood. CDR3 sequence reads: CASSRGQGFGEAFF. In nucleotides, the CDR3 is TGTGCCAGCTCACGAGGACAGGGCTTCGGTGAAGCTTTCTTT.